Listed below are T cell receptor beta chains from one sample, sequenced in a study of blood T cell repertoires in COVID-19. TCRdb keeps only in-frame clones here, not all; method: immunoSEQ multiplex PCR. The sample lists 200,000 to 250,000 clones; 83% were seen once. Sequencing used peripheral blood. These receptors originate from a woman between 50 and 59 years old with acute or convalescent COVID-19. CDR3s leave out the opening cysteine and the closing phenylalanine or tryptophan.

TRBV18	TRBJ1-1	11	ASSPGVNTEAF
TRBV6-5	TRBJ1-1	12	ASKWTGLNTEAF
TRBV11-2	TRBJ2-7	12	ASSLVPLMYEQY
TRBV19	TRBJ1-6	13	ASNHLGQGRSPLH
TRBV6-5	TRBJ1-5	13	ASRGQGWGNQPQH
TRBV5-1	TRBJ2-3	13	ASSFSRAGVDTQY
TRBV9	TRBJ1-5	13	ASSSDRGGNQPQH
TRBV4-3	TRBJ2-7	12	ASSQDSGSYEQY
TRBV5-1	TRBJ2-5	11	ASRARLQETQY
TRBV2	TRBJ2-3	12	ASSLGQVTDTQY
TRBV12-3/TRBV12-4	TRBJ1-4	11	ASKGQLNEKLF
TRBV19	TRBJ1-4	11	ASNQGAEEKLF
TRBV3-1/TRBV3-2	TRBJ2-3	14	ASSRRSTGGTDTQY
TRBV3-1/TRBV3-2	TRBJ2-1	13	ASSPVRAGGNEQF
TRBV5-6	TRBJ2-2	10	ASSSGAGELF
TRBV7-3	TRBJ2-7	13	ASSLTGQGAYEQY
TRBV11-2	TRBJ2-3	17	ASSPRKALAGGRTDTQY
TRBV28	TRBJ2-2	12	ASKTGGATGELF
TRBV27	TRBJ2-1	13	ASKLADRRYNEQF
TRBV7-2	TRBJ1-4	11	ASSLGGFEKLF
TRBV19	TRBJ1-4	11	ASKGRGDEKLF
TRBV2	TRBJ1-5	13	ASKGTRVTNQPQH
TRBV7-9	TRBJ2-1	14	ASSLVAGVSYNEQF
TRBV29-1	TRBJ2-7	9	SVERGYEQY
TRBV5-6	TRBJ2-3	10	ASSPSPHTQY
TRBV19	TRBJ2-2	16	ASTPVSGGGRGTGELF
TRBV20-1	TRBJ1-3	12	SASSGFNRNTIY
TRBV7-2	TRBJ2-2	14	ASSLGTSGTGGELF
TRBV27	TRBJ2-7	14	ASSQHGQRTSYEQY
TRBV19	TRBJ1-6	12	ASSRDGYNSPLH
TRBV9	TRBJ2-5	17	ASSVGRGGRQLSQETQY
TRBV11-2	TRBJ1-6	14	ASSLRLGTANSPLH
TRBV7-2	TRBJ1-4	13	ASSPGWAVGEKLF
TRBV20-1	TRBJ1-6	9	SARDFPPLH
TRBV19	TRBJ2-7	13	ASGRTSGSSYEQY
TRBV6-1	TRBJ2-7	16	ASSEWVTGLAGGEGEY
TRBV6-6	TRBJ2-3	17	ASSRSGTSGVSSTDTQY
TRBV6-2/TRBV6-3	TRBJ2-3	14	ASSYLSSGVRDTQY
TRBV24-1	TRBJ2-2	16	ATSDWPGTGTTTGELF
TRBV11-2	TRBJ2-5	12	ASSLDSYGETQY
TRBV19	TRBJ1-5	13	ASRPSGQGHQPQH
TRBV19	TRBJ1-4	11	ASSQVRNEKLF
TRBV7-2	TRBJ2-1	12	ASSLARDTSRQF
TRBV7-2	TRBJ1-1	12	ASSLGQGYTEAF
TRBV5-5	TRBJ2-5	14	ASSLTLIEVFETQY
TRBV28	TRBJ1-2	12	ASRRDSVNYGYT
TRBV4-2	TRBJ2-2	15	ASSRSRSGGVTGELF
TRBV6-5	TRBJ1-6	11	ASSTYHNSPLH
TRBV27	TRBJ1-1	12	ASSNRDSYTEAF
TRBV2	TRBJ2-2	11	ASSGQGAGELF
TRBV4-1	TRBJ1-1	14	ASSQDSRTGGTVAF
TRBV30	TRBJ1-1	11	AWNRGLYAEAF